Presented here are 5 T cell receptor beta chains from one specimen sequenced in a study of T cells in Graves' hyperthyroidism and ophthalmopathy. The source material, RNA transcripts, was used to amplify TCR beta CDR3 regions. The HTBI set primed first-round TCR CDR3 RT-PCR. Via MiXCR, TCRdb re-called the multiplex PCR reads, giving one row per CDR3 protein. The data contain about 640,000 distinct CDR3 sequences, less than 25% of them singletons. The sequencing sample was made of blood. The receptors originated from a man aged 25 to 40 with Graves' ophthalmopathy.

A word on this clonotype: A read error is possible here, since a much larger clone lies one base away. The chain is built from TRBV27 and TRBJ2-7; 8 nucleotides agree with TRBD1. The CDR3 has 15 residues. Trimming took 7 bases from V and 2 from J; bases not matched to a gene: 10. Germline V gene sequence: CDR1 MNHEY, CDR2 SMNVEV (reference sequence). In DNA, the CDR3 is TGTGCCAGCACAGCGTCGACAGGGGCCCCCTACGAGCAGTACTTC. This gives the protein CASTASTGAPYEQYF.

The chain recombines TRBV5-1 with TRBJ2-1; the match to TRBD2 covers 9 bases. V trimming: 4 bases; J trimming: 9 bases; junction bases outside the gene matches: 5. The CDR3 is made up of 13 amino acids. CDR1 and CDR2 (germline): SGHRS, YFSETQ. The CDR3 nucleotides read TGCGCCAGCAGCCCCCCTAGCGGGACTGAGCAGTTCTTC. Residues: CASSPPSGTEQFF.

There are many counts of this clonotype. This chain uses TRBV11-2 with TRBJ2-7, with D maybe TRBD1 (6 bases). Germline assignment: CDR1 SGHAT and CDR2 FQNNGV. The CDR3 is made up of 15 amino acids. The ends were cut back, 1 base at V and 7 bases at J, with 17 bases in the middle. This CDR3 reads CASSLVGRGLGEQYF. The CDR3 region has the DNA TGTGCCAGCAGCTTAGTTGGCAGGGGCCTGGGGGAGCAGTACTTC.

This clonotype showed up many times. CDR3 sequence reads: CASSQTWQIGTQYF. For the CDR3, the DNA is TGTGCCAGCAGTCAAACATGGCAAATTGGGACCCAGTACTTC. V is TRBV27 and J is TRBJ2-5; unclear D gene. Germline V gives CDR1 MNHEY, CDR2 SMNVEV (reference sequence). V lost 5 bases and J lost 7, with 17 bases in between. The CDR3 covers 14 residues.

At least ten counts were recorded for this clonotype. The CDR3 loop is CASSFSGGLSDGYTF. The CDR3 coding sequence is TGTGCCAGCAGCTTTTCCGGGGGGCTGTCGGATGGCTACACCTTC. The V and J genes are TRBV13 and TRBJ1-2; the D gene is possibly TRBD1 (6 bases). There are 15 residues in the CDR3. Trimming removed 3 bases from V and 6 bases from J, with 17 bases in between. The germline V gene encodes CDR1 PRHDT and CDR2 FYEKMQ (reference sequence).